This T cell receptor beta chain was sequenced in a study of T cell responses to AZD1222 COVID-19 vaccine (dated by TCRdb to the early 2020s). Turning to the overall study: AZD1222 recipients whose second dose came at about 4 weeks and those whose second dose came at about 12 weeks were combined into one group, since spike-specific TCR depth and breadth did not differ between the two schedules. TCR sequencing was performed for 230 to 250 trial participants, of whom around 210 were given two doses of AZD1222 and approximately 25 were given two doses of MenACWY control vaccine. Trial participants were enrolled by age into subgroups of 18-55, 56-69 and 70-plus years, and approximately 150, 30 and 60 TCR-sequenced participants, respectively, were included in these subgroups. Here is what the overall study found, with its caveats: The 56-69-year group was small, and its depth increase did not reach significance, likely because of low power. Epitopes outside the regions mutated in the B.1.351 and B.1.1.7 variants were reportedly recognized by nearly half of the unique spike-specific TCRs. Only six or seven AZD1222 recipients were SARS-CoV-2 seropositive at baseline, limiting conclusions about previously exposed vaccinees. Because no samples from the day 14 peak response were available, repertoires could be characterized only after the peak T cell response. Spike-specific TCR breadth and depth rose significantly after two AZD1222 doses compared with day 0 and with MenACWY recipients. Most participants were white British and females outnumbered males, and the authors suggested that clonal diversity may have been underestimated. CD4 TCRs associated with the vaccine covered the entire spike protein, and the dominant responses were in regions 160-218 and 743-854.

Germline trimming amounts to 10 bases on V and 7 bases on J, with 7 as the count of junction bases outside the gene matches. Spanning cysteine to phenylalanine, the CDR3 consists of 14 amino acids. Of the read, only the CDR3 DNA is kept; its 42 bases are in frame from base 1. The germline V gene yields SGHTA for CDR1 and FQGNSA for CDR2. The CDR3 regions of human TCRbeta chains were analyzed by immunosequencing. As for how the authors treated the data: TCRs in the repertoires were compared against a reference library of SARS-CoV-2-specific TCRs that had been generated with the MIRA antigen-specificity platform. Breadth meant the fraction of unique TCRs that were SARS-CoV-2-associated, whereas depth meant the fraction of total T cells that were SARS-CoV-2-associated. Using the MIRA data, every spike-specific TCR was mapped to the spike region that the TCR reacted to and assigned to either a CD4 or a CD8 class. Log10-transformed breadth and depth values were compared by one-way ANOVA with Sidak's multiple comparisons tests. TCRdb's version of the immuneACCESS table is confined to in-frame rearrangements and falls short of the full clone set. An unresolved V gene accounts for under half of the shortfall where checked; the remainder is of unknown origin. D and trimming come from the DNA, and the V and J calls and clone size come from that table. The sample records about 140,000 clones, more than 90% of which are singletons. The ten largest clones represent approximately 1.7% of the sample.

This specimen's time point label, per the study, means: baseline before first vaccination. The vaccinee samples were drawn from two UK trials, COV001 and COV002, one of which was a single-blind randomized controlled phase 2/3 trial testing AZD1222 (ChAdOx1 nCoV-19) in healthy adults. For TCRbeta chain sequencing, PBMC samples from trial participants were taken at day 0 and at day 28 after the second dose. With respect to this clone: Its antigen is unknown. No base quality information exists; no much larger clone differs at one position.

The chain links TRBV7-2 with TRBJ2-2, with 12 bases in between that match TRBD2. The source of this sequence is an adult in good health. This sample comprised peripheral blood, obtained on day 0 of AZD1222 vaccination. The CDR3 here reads CATPSGRESGELFF. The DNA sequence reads TGTGCCACCCCTAGCGGGAGGGAGAGCGGGGAGCTGTTTTTT.